The 26 T cell receptor beta chains reported below all come from one sample, sequenced in a study of T cells in Graves' hyperthyroidism and ophthalmopathy. Amplified TCR beta CDR3 regions came from RNA transcripts. First-round RT-PCR targeting the TCR CDR3 was performed with the HTBI primer set. TCRdb independently ran MiXCR on the multiplex PCR reads; one entry per CDR3 protein. The table lists roughly 740,000 distinct CDR3 sequences, less than 20% of them singletons. Sample: blood. The receptors originated from a man aged 18 to 35 with Graves' hyperthyroidism.

This clonotype has only a few counts. The rearrangement joins TRBV12-3 or TRBV12-4 to TRBJ2-1; D not certain. The V end lost 6 bases, the J end lost 12 bases, and 15 bases lay between the germline ends. The CDR3 runs to 12 residues. The CDR3 DNA reads as TGTGCCAGCAGCCTCTCAGCCGGAGCGCAGTTCTTC. This translates into CASSLSAGAQFF.

The rearrangement links TRBV10-3 to TRBJ2-1, with a weak D call TRBD1 (6 bases). Germline-derived CDR1 and CDR2 are ENHRY and SYGVKD. The V end was cut by 8 bases, the J end by 3 bases, with 14 bases between. The CDR3 totals 14 residues. The CDR3 protein is CAISRGRGYNEQFF. CDR3 DNA sequence: TGTGCCATCTCTCGAGGCAGGGGCTACAATGAGCAGTTCTTC.

The genes are TRBV27 and TRBJ1-6; TRBD1 agrees at 10 bases. The CDR3 runs 15 residues. Germline V gene lookup returns CDR1 MNHEY and CDR2 SMNVEV (reference sequence). J gave up 9 bases and V 2 bases, and 4 bases lay outside the gene matches. The CDR3 bases are TGTGCCAGCAGTTTAGGGGGGACAGGGGTTTCACCCCTCCACTTT. Its protein product is CASSLGGTGVSPLHF.

The rearrangement links TRBV11-2 to TRBJ2-5, with 7 bases that match TRBD1. CDR3 length: 17 amino acids. V gave up 1 base and J gave up 5 bases; unmatched junction bases: 13. Per the germline V gene, CDR1 is SGHAT and CDR2 is FQNNGV. The CDR3: CASSLGAGPGGLETQYF. CDR3 coding DNA: TGTGCCAGCAGCTTAGGTGCCGGGCCAGGGGGTTTGGAGACCCAGTACTTC.

V gene TRBV30 combines with J gene TRBJ2-2; maybe TRBD2 (6 bases). Germline V gene lookup returns CDR1 GTSNPN and CDR2 SVGIG (reference sequence). This CDR3 spans 15 amino acids. The ends were cut back, 0 bases at V and 3 bases at J, with 11 bases in the middle. The CDR3 nucleotides read TGTGCCTGGAGTGTACGTTGGGGGGACACCGGGGAGCTGTTTTTT. This sequence encodes CAWSVRWGDTGELFF.

This sequence joins TRBV19 and TRBJ2-2, with 9 nucleotides matching TRBD2. V lost 4 bases to trimming and J lost 5 bases; unmatched junction nucleotides: 2. This CDR3 region has 14 residues. Germline CDR1 and CDR2: LNHDA and SQIVND (reference sequence). In DNA form, the CDR3 reads TGTGCCAGTAGTAAGACTAGCGGTACCGGGGAGCTGTTTTTT. It encodes CASSKTSGTGELFF.

This clonotype was found a few times. V usage is TRBV18 and J usage is TRBJ1-3; D gene ambiguous. The CDR3 runs to 18 residues. V was shortened by 5 bases and J by 1 base, with 21 bases between the two germline ends. CDR1 is KGHSH, CDR2 LQKENI, per germline. Here the CDR3 reads CASSSHNLFRRSGNTIYF. CDR3 coding DNA: TGTGCCAGCTCATCACACAACCTATTCCGGCGATCTGGAAACACCATATATTTT. The full variable domain, rest sourced from reference TRBV18 and TRBJ1-3, is NAGVMQNPRHLVRRRGQEARLRCSPMKGHSHVYWYRQLPEEGLKFMVYLQKENIIDESGMPKERFSAEFPKEGPSILRIQQVVRGDSAAYFCASSSHNLFRRSGNTIYFGEGSWLTVV.

The table lists this clonotype with a few counts. The chain combines TRBV20-1 with TRBJ2-3, with 7 positions matching TRBD2. V lost 3 bases and J lost 2; bases outside the gene matches: 11. In germline, CDR1 is DFQATT, CDR2 SNEGSKA (reference sequence). The CDR3 consists of 16 residues. CDR3 DNA sequence: TGCAGTGCTAGGGGGGGGACCCGCGGATACACAGATACGCAGTATTTT. This gives the protein CSARGGTRGYTDTQYF.

There are many counts of this clonotype. V and J are TRBV11-2 and TRBJ1-3, with 8 bases fitting TRBD1. This CDR3 region has 14 residues. Germline lookup yields CDR1 SGHAT and CDR2 FQNNGV. J gave up 4 bases and V 5 bases, and 4 bases lay outside the gene matches. The CDR3 coding sequence is TGTGCCAGCAGCAGGACAGGGTTCGGAAACACCATATATTTT. Translating it yields CASSRTGFGNTIYF.

The CDR3 here is CATSDFGRDEQYF. The CDR3 DNA follows: TGTGCCACCAGTGATTTTGGGAGGGACGAGCAGTACTTC. The chain employs TRBV24-1 and TRBJ2-7, with 7 bases matching TRBD2. Germline CDR1 and CDR2: KGHDR and SFDVKD. This CDR3 region has 13 residues. V shed 1 base, J shed 5 bases, and the junction held 1 base outside the gene matches.

This clonotype has at least ten counts. V and J are TRBV7-3 and TRBJ2-7; D gene unclear. V was pared by 6 bases and J by 7 bases, with 13 bases between. CDR3 length: 12 amino acids. CDR1 and CDR2 (germline): SGHTA, FQGTGA. DNA of the CDR3: TGTGCCAGCAGTTATCCTGGCCGGGAGCAGTACTTC. It is translated as CASSYPGREQYF.

At least ten counts were recorded for this clonotype. The chain has TRBV28 and TRBJ2-7; D tentatively fits TRBD1 or TRBD2 (5 bases each). V dropped 6 bases and J dropped 0 bases, with 15 bases sitting between them. The CDR3 is 15 amino acids. CDR1 MDHEN and CDR2 SYDVKM come from the germline V gene. The CDR3 DNA reads TGTGCCAGCAGACCGAGCCGGGACCTCTCCTACGAGCAGTACTTC. This gives the protein CASRPSRDLSYEQYF.

Worth noting for this clonotype: A much larger clone lies one base from this, so it may be a read error. This chain uses TRBV20-1 with TRBJ2-7; 13 nucleotides agree with TRBD2. Germline V CDR1 and CDR2: DFQATT, SNEGSKA (reference sequence). V lost 6 bases to trimming and J lost 2 bases; unmatched junction nucleotides: 4. The CDR3 spans 14 residues. CDR3 nucleotide sequence: TGCAGTGCCCCCGGGACTAGCGGGACCTACGAGCAGTACTTC. This sequence encodes CSAPGTSGTYEQYF.

This clonotype was detected only a few times. V is TRBV6-1 and J is TRBJ2-7; 8 nucleotides agree with TRBD1. CDR3 size: 15 residues. V was pared by 4 bases and J by 6 bases, with 11 bases of the junction left unmatched. CDR1 and CDR2 from the germline V gene are MNHNS and SASEGT. The CDR3 region is CASSGQGAFPTEQYF. CDR3 DNA sequence: TGTGCCAGCAGTGGGCAGGGGGCCTTCCCTACCGAGCAGTACTTC.

The rearrangement joins TRBV7-2 to TRBJ1-6; TRBD1 agrees at 8 bases. V dropped 2 bases and J dropped 1; count of bases not matched to a gene: 4. The CDR3 is made up of 17 amino acids. CDR1 SGHTA and CDR2 FQGNSA come from the germline V gene. The CDR3 DNA is TGTGCCAGCAGCTTACAGGGGGCTCGATCCTATAATTCACCCCTCCACTTT. Translation gives CASSLQGARSYNSPLHF.

Many counts were recorded for this clonotype. The chain combines TRBV18 with TRBJ2-1, with 7 bases fitting TRBD2. This CDR3 region has 16 residues. V shed 4 bases, J shed 1 base, and the junction held 7 bases outside the gene matches. Germline V lookup: CDR1 KGHSH, CDR2 LQKENI. The CDR3 here is CASSRFSGTSYNEQFF. The CDR3 DNA reads TGTGCCAGCTCACGATTCAGCGGGACTTCCTACAATGAGCAGTTCTTC.

V usage is TRBV4-3 and J usage is TRBJ2-3, with D possibly matching TRBD1 (6 bases). V lost 1 base, J lost 0 bases, and 17 bases lay in between. Germline V gene data show CDR1 as LGHNA and CDR2 as YSLEER. CDR3 length: 18 residues. The CDR3 coding sequence is TGCGCCAGCAGCCAAGCGCCCCCGGGGACACTTAGCACAGATACGCAGTATTTT. As protein: CASSQAPPGTLSTDTQYF.

This clonotype was counted only a few times. The chain is built from TRBV28 and TRBJ2-1; 9 bases are shared with TRBD1. J lost 6 bases, V lost 1 base, and 1 base had no gene match. In germline, CDR1 is MDHEN, CDR2 SYDVKM. The CDR3 is 14 amino acids. The CDR3 DNA follows: TGTGCCAGCAGTTTATTGGGACAGGGCAATGAGCAGTTCTTC. This gives the protein CASSLLGQGNEQFF. Together with reference TRBV28 and TRBJ2-1, the CDR3 gives the full variable domain: DVKVTQSSRYLVKRTGEKVFLECVQDMDHENMFWYRQDPGLGLRLIYFSYDVKMKEKGDIPEGYSVSREKKERFSLILESASTNQTSMYLCASSLLGQGNEQFFGPGTRLTVL.

This clonotype occurred many times. This rearrangement joins TRBV20-1 to TRBJ2-3; 7 nucleotides match TRBD2. The CDR3 sequence is 15 residues long. The V gene end was trimmed by 0 bases and the J gene end by 6 bases; junction bases not matched to a gene: 9. CDR1 and CDR2 from the germline V gene are DFQATT and SNEGSKA (reference sequence). The CDR3 coding sequence is TGCAGTGCTAGAGATCCGAGGGAGGGCCAGGATACGCAGTATTTT. Translation gives CSARDPREGQDTQYF.

This clonotype was picked up many times. J is TRBJ2-5 and V is TRBV20-1; a weak D match, TRBD2 (6 bases). Trimming stripped 4 bases from V and 5 bases from J, with 14 bases between. Germline values: CDR1 DFQATT, CDR2 SNEGSKA (reference sequence). The CDR3 has 13 amino acids. CDR3: CSATREIGETQYF. The CDR3, as DNA: TGCAGTGCTACACGGGAGATCGGGGAGACCCAGTACTTC.

This clonotype has just one count. The chain combines TRBV5-1 with TRBJ1-1; TRBD1 matches 10 bases. The trim removed 1 base at V and 0 bases at J, leaving 9 bases unmatched. The CDR3 is 18 residues long. The germline gives CDR1 SGHRS, CDR2 YFSETQ. The CDR3 nucleotides read TGCGCCAGCAGCTTGACTGGACAGGGGGGCGGTCTGAACACTGAAGCTTTCTTT. It specifies CASSLTGQGGGLNTEAFF.

V gene TRBV11-2 combines with J gene TRBJ2-2; possibly TRBD2 for D (5 bases). The length of the CDR3 is 15 residues. The V and J ends lost 5 bases and 5 bases respectively, with 15 bases between them. Germline CDR1 is SGHAT and CDR2 is FQNNGV. Here the CDR3 reads CASSPPLGVTGELFF. CDR3 DNA: TGTGCCAGCAGCCCACCACTCGGGGTAACCGGGGAGCTGTTTTTT.

This clonotype was counted at least ten times. The CDR3 coding sequence is TGTGCCAGCAGTGAATCCCCCATAAGGACTAGCGGGAGTTTTCAAGAGACCCAGTACTTC. It codes for CASSESPIRTSGSFQETQYF. The rearrangement uses TRBV6-1 and TRBJ2-5; TRBD2 aligns across 13 bases. This CDR3 contains 20 residues. With V trimmed by 2 bases and J by 2 bases, 14 bases remained unmatched. In germline, CDR1 is MNHNS, CDR2 SASEGT.

This clonotype turned up a few times. This rearrangement joins TRBV2 to TRBJ2-3; D is unresolved. CDR1 is SNHLY and CDR2 is FYNNEI in the germline V gene. The CDR3 sequence is 14 residues long. V was clipped by 6 bases and J by 5 bases, with 15 bases between them. The CDR3 sequence: CASSETFFRDTQYF. The CDR3 DNA follows: TGTGCCAGCAGCGAGACTTTTTTTAGAGATACGCAGTATTTT.

This clonotype was counted only a few times. The V call is TRBV2, the J call TRBJ2-2, with D possibly TRBD1 on 6 matching bases. The CDR3 extends over 15 amino acids. CDR1 is SNHLY and CDR2 is FYNNEI in the germline V gene. Trimming took 5 bases from V and 2 from J, leaving 12 bases between them. This chain's CDR3 is CASSFPGQNTGELFF. DNA for the CDR3: TGTGCCAGCAGTTTTCCGGGACAAAACACCGGGGAGCTGTTTTTT.

The genes are TRBV15 and TRBJ2-1; TRBD2 agrees at 11 bases. The junction had 8 bases not matched to a gene; V was cut back by 2 bases and J by 5 bases. There are 17 residues in the CDR3. The germline CDR1 and CDR2 sequences are LNHNV and YYDKDF (reference sequence). CDR3 protein: CATSRTIAGGPDNEQFF. The CDR3 region has the DNA TGTGCCACCAGCAGAACCATAGCGGGAGGGCCAGACAATGAGCAGTTCTTC.